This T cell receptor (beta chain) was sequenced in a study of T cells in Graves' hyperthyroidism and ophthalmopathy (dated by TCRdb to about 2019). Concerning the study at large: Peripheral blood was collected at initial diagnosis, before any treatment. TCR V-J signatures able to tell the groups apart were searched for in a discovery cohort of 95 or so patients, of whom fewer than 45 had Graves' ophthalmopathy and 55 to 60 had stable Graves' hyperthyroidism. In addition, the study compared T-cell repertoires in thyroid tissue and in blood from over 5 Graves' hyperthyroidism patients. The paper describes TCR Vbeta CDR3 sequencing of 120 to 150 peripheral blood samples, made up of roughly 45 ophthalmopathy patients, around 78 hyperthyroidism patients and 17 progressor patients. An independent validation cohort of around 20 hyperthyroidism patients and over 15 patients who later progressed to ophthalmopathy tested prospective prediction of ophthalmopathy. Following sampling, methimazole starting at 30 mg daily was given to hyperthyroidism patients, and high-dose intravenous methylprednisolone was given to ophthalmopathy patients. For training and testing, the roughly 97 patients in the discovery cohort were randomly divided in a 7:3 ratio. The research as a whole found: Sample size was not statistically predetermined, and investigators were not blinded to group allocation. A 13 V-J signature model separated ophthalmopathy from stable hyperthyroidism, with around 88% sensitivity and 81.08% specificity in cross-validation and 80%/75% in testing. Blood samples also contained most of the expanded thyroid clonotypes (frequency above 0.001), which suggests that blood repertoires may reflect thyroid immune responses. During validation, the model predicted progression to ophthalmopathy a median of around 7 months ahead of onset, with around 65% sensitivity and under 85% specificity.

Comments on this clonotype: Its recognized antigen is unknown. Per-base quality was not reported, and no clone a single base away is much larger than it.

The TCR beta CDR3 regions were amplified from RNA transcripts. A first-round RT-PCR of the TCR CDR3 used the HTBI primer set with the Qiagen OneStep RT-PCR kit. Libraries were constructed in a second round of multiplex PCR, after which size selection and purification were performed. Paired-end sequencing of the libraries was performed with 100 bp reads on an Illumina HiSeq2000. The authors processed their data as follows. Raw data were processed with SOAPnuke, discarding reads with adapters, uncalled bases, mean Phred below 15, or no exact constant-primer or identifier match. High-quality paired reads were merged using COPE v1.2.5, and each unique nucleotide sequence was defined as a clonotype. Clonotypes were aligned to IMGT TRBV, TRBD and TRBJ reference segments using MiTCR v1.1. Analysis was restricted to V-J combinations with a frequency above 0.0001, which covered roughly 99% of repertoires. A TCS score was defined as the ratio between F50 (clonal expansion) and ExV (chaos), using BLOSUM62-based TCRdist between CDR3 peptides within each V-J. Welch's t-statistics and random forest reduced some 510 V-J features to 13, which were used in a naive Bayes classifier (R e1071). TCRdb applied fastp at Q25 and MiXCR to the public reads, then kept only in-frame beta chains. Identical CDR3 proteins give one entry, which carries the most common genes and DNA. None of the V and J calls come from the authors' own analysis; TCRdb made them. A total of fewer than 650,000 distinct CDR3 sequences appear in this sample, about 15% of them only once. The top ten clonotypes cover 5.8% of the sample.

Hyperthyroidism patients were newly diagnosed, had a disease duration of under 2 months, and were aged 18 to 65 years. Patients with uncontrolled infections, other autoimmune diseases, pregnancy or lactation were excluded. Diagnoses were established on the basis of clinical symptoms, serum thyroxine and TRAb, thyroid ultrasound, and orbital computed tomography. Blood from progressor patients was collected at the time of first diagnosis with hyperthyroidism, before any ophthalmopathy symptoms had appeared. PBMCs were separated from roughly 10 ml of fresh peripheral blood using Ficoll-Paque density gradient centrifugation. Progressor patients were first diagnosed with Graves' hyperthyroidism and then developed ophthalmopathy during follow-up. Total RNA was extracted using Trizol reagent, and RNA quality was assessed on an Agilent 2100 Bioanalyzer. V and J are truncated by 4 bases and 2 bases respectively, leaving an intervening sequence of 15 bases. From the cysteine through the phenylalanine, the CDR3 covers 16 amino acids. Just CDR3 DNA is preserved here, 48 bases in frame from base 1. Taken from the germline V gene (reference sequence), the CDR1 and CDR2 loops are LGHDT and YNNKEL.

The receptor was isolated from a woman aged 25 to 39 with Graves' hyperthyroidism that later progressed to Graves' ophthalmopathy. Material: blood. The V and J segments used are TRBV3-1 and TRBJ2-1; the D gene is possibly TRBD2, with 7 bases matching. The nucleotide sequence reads TGTGCCAGCAGCCCAAAAGGGGGGAGGGCCTACAATGAGCAGTTCTTC. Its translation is CASSPKGGRAYNEQFF.